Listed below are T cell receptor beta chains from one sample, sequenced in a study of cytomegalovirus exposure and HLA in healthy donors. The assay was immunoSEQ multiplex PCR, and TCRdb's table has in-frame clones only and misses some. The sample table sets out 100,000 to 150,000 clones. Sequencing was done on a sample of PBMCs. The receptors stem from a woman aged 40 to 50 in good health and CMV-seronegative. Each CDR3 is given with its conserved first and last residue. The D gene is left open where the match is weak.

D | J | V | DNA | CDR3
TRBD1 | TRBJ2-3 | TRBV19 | TGTGCCAGTAGTGGGACAGTTAGCACAGATACGCAGTATTTT | CASSGTVSTDTQYF
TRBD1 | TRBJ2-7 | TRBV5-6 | TGTGCCAGCAGCACCTATCCAGGGGGCCGGGCCTACGAGCAGTACTTC | CASSTYPGGRAYEQYF
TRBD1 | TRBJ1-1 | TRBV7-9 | TGTGCCAGCAGCTTCCAGGGGGCCGACACTGAAGCTTTCTTT | CASSFQGADTEAFF
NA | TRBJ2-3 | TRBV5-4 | TGTGCCAGCAGCTACAGATCCTTGGCCTTCACAGATACGCAGTATTTT | CASSYRSLAFTDTQYF
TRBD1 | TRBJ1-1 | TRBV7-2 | TGTGCCAGCAGCTTAGTGCCAACCGGGGCGGGACAGGCTGAAGCTTTCTTT | CASSLVPTGAGQAEAFF
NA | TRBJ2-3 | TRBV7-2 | TGTGCCAGCAGCCCGGCGAGGGATACGCAGTATTTT | CASSPARDTQYF
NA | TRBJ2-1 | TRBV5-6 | TGTGCCAGCAGCGTACAGGGGAGGAGGGCCTACAATGAGCAGTTCTTC | CASSVQGRRAYNEQFF
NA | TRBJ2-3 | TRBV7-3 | TGTGCCAGCAGCTTATCCCCGGTTCCCTCTGGCACAGATACGCAGTATTTT | CASSLSPVPSGTDTQYF
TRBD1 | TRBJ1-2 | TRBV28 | TGTGCCAGCAGCCTAGACAGGGAGAATGGCTACACCTTC | CASSLDRENGYTF
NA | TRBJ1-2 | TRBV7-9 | TGTGCCAGCAGCTTAGCCGTAATGGCAGCTAACTATGGCTACACCTTC | CASSLAVMAANYGYTF
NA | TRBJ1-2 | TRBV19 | TGTGCCAGTAGCTCGACAGGCTCTAACTATGGCTACACCTTC | CASSSTGSNYGYTF
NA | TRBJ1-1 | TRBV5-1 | TGCGCCAGTTCTGTGAGGGGGTTGCTGAACACTGAAGCTTTCTTT | CASSVRGLLNTEAFF
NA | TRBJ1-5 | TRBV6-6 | TGTGCCAGCAGGGGACTGCTAAATCAGCCCCAGCATTTT | CASRGLLNQPQHF
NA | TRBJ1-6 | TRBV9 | TGTGCCAGCAGCCCTTCCGGGGGGGGCGCCAATTCACCCCTCCACTTT | CASSPSGGGANSPLHF
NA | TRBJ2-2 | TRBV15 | TGTGCCTCCTCGGGGTCGGGTACCGGGGAGCTGTTTTTT | CASSGSGTGELFF
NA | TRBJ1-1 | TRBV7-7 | NA | CASSLVGRGTGLFF
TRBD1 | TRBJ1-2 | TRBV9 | TGTGCCAGCAGCGTCCGGGACAGGGCCTTTGATGGCTACACCTTC | CASSVRDRAFDGYTF
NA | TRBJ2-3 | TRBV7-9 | TGTGCCAGCAGCTTTCCCCCCTGGGGCAGCGCCACAGATACGCAGTATTTT | CASSFPPWGSATDTQYF
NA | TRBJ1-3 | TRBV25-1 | TGTGCCAGCAGTGAGGGAGGGGAAAACACCATATATTTT | CASSEGGENTIYF
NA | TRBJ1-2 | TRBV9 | TGTGCCAGCAGCGTAGAACCAGGCCACAACTATGGCTACACCTTC | CASSVEPGHNYGYTF
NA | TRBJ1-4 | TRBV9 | TGTGCCAGCAGTCCGGGACACTGGAATGAAAAACTGTTTTTT | CASSPGHWNEKLFF
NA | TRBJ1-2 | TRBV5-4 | TGTGCCAGCAGCTTGGAGAGGGAAGCTGGCTACACCTTC | CASSLEREAGYTF
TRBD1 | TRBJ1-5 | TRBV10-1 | TGCGCCAGCATACTGGGGACAGGGGGCGCGTCGAGCAATCAGCCCCAGCATTTT | CASILGTGGASSNQPQHF
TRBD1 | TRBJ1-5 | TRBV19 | TGTGCCAGTAGTTTGGGACAGGGACCCAATCAGCCCCAGCATTTT | CASSLGQGPNQPQHF
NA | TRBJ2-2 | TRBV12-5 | TGTGCTAGTGGCGTAATAGGGTCGGGAAACACCGGGGAGCTGTTTTTT | CASGVIGSGNTGELFF
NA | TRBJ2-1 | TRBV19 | TGTGCCAGTAAGGCTAGCTTAACCCCCTACAATGAGCAGTTCTTC | CASKASLTPYNEQFF
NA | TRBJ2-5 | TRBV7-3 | TGTGCCAGCAGCTTATGGGCCCAAGAGACCCAGTACTTC | CASSLWAQETQYF
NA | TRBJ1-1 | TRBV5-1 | TGCGCCAGCAGCTTGGTACGGGGGTCAAACACTGAAGCTTTCTTT | CASSLVRGSNTEAFF
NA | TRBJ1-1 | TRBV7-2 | TGTGCCAGCAGCTTAGTCAGGAACACTGAAGCTTTCTTT | CASSLVRNTEAFF
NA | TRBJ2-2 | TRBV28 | TGTGCCAGCTTGGGCAGGGATAGGGAGCTGTTTTTT | CASLGRDRELFF
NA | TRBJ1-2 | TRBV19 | TGTGCCAGTAGTATCCTAGGGGGTCCCGCTAACTATGGCTACACCTTC | CASSILGGPANYGYTF
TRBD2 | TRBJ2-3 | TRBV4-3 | TGCGCCAGCAGCCAAGGTGATCCTAGCGGGGGGGCGTCGGATACGCAGTATTTT | CASSQGDPSGGASDTQYF
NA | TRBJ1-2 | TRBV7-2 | TGTGCCAGCAGCACCGCACTAGGACTCACCTATGGCTACACCTTC | CASSTALGLTYGYTF
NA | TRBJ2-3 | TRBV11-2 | TGTGCCAGCAGCGACCTCTCAACAGGGACAGATACGCAGTATTTT | CASSDLSTGTDTQYF
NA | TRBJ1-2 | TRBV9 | TGTGCCAGCAGCGCCCAAACCGGGCCTAGGGGCGGCTATGGCTACACCTTC | CASSAQTGPRGGYGYTF
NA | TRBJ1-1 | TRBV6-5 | TGTGCCAGCAGTAGGGGGATTGAAGCTTTCTTT | CASSRGIEAFF
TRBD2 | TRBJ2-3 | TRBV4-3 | TGCGCCAGCAGCCAAGGCTCAGCGGGGGCGGGAGATACGCAGTATTTT | CASSQGSAGAGDTQYF
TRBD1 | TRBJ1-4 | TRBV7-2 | TGTGCCAGCAGTTTCCTCCCCGGGACAGACCCTGAAAAACTGTTTTTT | CASSFLPGTDPEKLFF
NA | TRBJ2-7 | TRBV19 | TGTGCCAGTAGTATAGATACAGGGCGCTACGAGCAGTACTTC | CASSIDTGRYEQYF
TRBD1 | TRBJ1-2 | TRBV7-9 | TGTGCCAGCAGCCATGGACAGGGCTGGGGTCACGGCTACACCTTC | CASSHGQGWGHGYTF
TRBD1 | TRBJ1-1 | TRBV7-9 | TGTGCCAGCAGCTACAGGGGAGGGAACACTGAAGCTTTCTTT | CASSYRGGNTEAFF
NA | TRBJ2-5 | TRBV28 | TGTGCCAGCCCTCCCCCAGGGGCCGATTTAGAGACCCAGTACTTC | CASPPPGADLETQYF
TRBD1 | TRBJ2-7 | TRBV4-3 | TGCGCCAGCAGCCAAAGTGGATTACAGGGCGGGACAGGTGGGGGGGAGCAGTACTTC | CASSQSGLQGGTGGGEQYF
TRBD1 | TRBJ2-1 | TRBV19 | TGTGCCAGTAGTATAGATATATCCAGCCAGGGGGCGAATGAGCAGTTCTTC | CASSIDISSQGANEQFF